The entry below describes one T cell receptor (beta chain). Antigen unknown. The V end lost 1 base, the J end lost 5 bases, and 8 bases lay between the germline ends. This CDR3 has 13 amino acids. CDR1 SGHDN and CDR2 FVKESK come from the germline V gene. This entry is derived from a study of cytomegalovirus exposure and HLA in healthy donors. General study findings and limits: Associated with cytomegalovirus, according to the listing, were 150 to 200 TCR beta chains.

PCR was performed using 60 Vbeta and 13 Jbeta primers. The table came from immunoSEQ multiplex PCR; TCRdb's copy has only in-frame clones and leaves some out. The sample carries more than 90,000 clones, roughly 79% recorded once. The material sequenced was PBMCs. The chain recombines TRBV14 with TRBJ1-2; weak D call: TRBD1 (5 bases). The receptor comes from a young man in good health and CMV-seronegative. The CDR3 DNA reads as TGTGCCAGCAGCCAAGCAGGACAATATGGCTACACCTTC. It codes for CASSQAGQYGYTF.